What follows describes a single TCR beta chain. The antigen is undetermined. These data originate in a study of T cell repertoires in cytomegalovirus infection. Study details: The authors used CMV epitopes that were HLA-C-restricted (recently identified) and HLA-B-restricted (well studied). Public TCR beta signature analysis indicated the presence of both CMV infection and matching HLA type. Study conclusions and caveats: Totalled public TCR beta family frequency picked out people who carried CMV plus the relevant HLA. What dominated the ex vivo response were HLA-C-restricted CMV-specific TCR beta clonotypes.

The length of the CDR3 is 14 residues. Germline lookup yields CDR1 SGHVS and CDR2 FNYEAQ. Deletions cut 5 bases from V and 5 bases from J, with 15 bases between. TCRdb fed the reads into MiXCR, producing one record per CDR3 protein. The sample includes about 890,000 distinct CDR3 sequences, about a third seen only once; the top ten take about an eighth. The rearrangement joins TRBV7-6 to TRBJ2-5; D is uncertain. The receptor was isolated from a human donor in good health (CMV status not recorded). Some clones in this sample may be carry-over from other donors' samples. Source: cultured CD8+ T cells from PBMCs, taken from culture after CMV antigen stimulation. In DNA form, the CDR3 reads TGTGCCAGCAGCCCGGACGCGAACCGGGAGACCCAGTACTTC. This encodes CASSPDANRETQYF.